This TCR beta chain was captured in a study of regulatory T cells in long-lasting Graves disease. CDR3 regions were amplified by Arm-PCR using iRepertoire HTBI primers to build TCR beta libraries. TCRdb re-called the multiplex PCR reads with MiXCR, one entry per CDR3 protein. Among around 420,000 distinct CDR3 sequences listed, about 15% were seen once. Germline values: CDR1 LGHDT, CDR2 YNNKEL (reference sequence). This CDR3 region has 15 residues. J was trimmed by 5 bases and V by 2 bases; bases with no gene match: 4. Noted time point: newly diagnosed GD, antithyroid drugs for less than 3 months. Scientists built the TCR library using RNA that was extracted from PBMCs. The study, taken as a whole, reports: Persistent Graves' patients showed less TCR diversity than newly diagnosed ones.

This clonotype was seen ten or more times. Antigen: not known. These same records also appear under a second study, on T cells in Graves' hyperthyroidism and ophthalmopathy. As reported in that work: The study used the HTBI primer set for a first-round RT-PCR of the TCR CDR3.

The sequenced sample was peripheral blood mononuclear cells (PBMCs), obtained at new diagnosis, from a patient treated with antithyroid drugs. The chain recombines TRBV3-1 with TRBJ1-5; TRBD1 aligns across 9 bases. The TCR originated in a middle-aged woman with Graves disease. CDR3 loop: CASSQQTGGDQPQHF. The CDR3 nucleotides read TGTGCCAGCAGCCAACAGACAGGGGGGGATCAGCCCCAGCATTTT.